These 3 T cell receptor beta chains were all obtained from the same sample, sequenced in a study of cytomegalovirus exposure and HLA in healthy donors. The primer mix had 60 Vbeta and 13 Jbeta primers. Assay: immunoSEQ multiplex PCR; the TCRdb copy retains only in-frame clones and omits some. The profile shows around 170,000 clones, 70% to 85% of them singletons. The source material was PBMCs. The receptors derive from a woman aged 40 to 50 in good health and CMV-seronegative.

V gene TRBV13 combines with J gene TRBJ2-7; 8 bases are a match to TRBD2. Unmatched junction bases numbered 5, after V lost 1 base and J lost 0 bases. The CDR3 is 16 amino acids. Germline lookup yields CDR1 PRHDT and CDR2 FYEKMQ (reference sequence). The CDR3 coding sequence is TGTGCCAGCAGCTTAGCAAGTAGCGGGATCTCCTACGAGCAGTACTTC. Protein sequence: CASSLASSGISYEQYF.

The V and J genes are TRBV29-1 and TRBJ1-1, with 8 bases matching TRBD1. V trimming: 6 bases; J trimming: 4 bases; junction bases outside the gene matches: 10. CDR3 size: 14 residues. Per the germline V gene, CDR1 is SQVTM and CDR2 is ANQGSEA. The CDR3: CSVETGAGGTEAFF. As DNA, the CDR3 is TGCAGCGTCGAGACAGGGGCCGGGGGCACTGAAGCTTTCTTT.

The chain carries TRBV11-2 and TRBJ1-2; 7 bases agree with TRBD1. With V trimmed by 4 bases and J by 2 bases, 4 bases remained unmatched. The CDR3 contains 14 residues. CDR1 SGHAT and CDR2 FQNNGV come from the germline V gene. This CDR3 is CASSSLRGNYGYTF. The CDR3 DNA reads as TGTGCCAGCAGCTCTCTCAGGGGGAACTATGGCTACACCTTC.